What follows describes a single T cell receptor (beta chain). Its antigen is as yet unknown. The length of the CDR3 is 15 residues. From germline, CDR1 is LGHNA and CDR2 YNFKEQ. V gave up 1 base and J gave up 7 bases, with 17 bases separating them. This sample was taken from a study of T cell responses to AZD1222 COVID-19 vaccine. Repertoires were generated with immunoSEQ multiplex PCR, while TCRdb's copy carries only in-frame clones and drops some. The sample holds approximately 150,000 clones, 90% to 95% seen once. Regarding the study as a whole: It should be noted that donors were predominantly white British and more often female, and clonal diversity was possibly underestimated.

This material consisted of peripheral blood, taken 28 days after the second AZD1222 dose. The chain carries TRBV4-2 and TRBJ2-7; a possible D gene is TRBD2 (6 bases). This clonotype originated in an adult who received the AZD1222 COVID-19 vaccine. The CDR3 sequence: CASSQAPRETGEQYF. Written as DNA, the CDR3 is TGTGCCAGCAGCCAAGCCCCACGGGAGACGGGGGAGCAGTACTTC.